This entry features one TCR beta chain sequence. Its antigen is unknown. CTLA-4 blockade using ipilimumab, together with focal radiation, was received by patients with chemo-refractory metastatic non-small-cell lung cancer. Clones were read by immunoSEQ multiplex PCR, and TCRdb kept only the in-frame ones, dropping some. The table lists 52,000 or so clones, almost 85% of them singletons. The data belong to a study of radiotherapy plus CTLA-4 blockade in lung cancer. The CDR3 sequence is 13 residues long. Trimming stripped 5 bases from V and 3 bases from J, with 11 bases between. Per germline, CDR1 SGHVS and CDR2 FQNEAQ. Study outcomes and limitations: Blood-borne expansion of tumor-derived TCR clones followed radiotherapy plus ipilimumab. Early clonal dynamics of blood T cells, together with interferon-beta, were reported as the best response predictor.

This sequence joins TRBV7-8 and TRBJ2-7; D is possibly TRBD2 (6 bases). The sequencing here drew on peripheral blood, taken from a patient treated with radiotherapy plus ipilimumab. The TCR comes from a human donor with non-small cell lung cancer whose response to radiotherapy plus ipilimumab could not be evaluated. CDR3 region: CASSLGTYYEQYF. CDR3 coding DNA: TGTGCCAGCAGCCTCGGGACTTACTACGAGCAGTACTTC.